Sequencing of this T cell receptor beta chain was carried out in a study of OX40 agonist ivuxolimab in advanced cancers. General observations from the study: CD8+ T cells showed, on average, more clonal expansion than CD4+ cells. At 0.1 to 3.0 mg/kg, CD4+ and CD8+ blood T cells expanded clonally by week 6. In the 0.1-3.0 mg/kg groups, partial responders showed among the lowest expansion.

As for this clone: Its antigen is unidentified.

The protocol was immunoSEQ multiplex PCR, while the TCRdb copy is restricted to in-frame clones and leaves out a portion. This sample has about 93,000 clones; roughly 92% occur once, and the top ten carry approximately 2.4%. Trimming took off 5 bases at V and 4 bases at J, with 14 bases between the two ends. The CDR3 is made up of 14 amino acids. Germline-derived CDR1 and CDR2 are LNHNV and YYDKDF (reference sequence). Source: CD4+ or CD8+ T cells sorted from blood, taken in a trial of the OX40 agonist ivuxolimab. The rearrangement uses TRBV15 and TRBJ1-2, with a possible D match to TRBD1 (6 bases). The clonotype originates from an adult with an advanced solid tumor such as melanoma, head and neck, liver or kidney cancer. CDR3: CATSPRGILYGYTF. DNA for the CDR3: TGTGCCACCAGCCCCAGGGGTATCCTCTATGGCTACACCTTC.